The sequence of this T cell receptor beta chain was determined in a study of T cell repertoires in cytomegalovirus infection. Study-level results: Clonotype analysis showed dominance of the ex vivo response by HLA-C-restricted CMV-specific TCR beta clonotypes.

The J segment lost 5 bases and the V segment lost 6 bases, leaving 7 bases of the junction unmatched. CDR3 length equals 16 residues. CDR1 is SGHTA and CDR2 is FQGNSA in the germline V gene. This clonotype was recorded many times. Its antigen is unidentified. TCRdb reprocessed the reads with MiXCR, giving one entry per CDR3 protein. Here the sample spans around 230,000 distinct CDR3 sequences, approximately 7% being singletons. The sequencing input was PBMCs. The rearrangement uses TRBV7-2 and TRBJ1-6; 10 positions agree with TRBD1. This TCR derives from a human donor in good health (CMV status not recorded). Some clones in this sample may be carry-over from other donors' samples. The CDR3 sequence is CASRLTGTGDNSPLHF. Here the CDR3 DNA reads TGTGCCAGCAGGCTTACCGGGACAGGGGATAATTCACCCCTCCACTTT.